The rows below give T cell receptor beta chains drawn from one sample of a study of T cell repertoires in cytomegalovirus infection. A single record per CDR3 protein comes from TCRdb applying MiXCR to the reads. The sample carries tens of thousands of distinct CDR3 sequences, 4% recorded once. Sequencing was performed on PBMCs. The source is a human donor in good health (CMV status not recorded). Some clones in this sample may be carry-over from other donors' samples. Each CDR3 is given with its conserved first and last residue.

j_call v_call cdr3_aa
TRBJ2-3 TRBV5-5 CASSLLSTDTQYF
TRBJ2-7 TRBV7-4 CASSLLGTGRSEQYF
TRBJ2-1 TRBV20-1 CSASLRAWEFF
TRBJ2-4 TRBV13 CASSPQRENIQYF
TRBJ2-5 TRBV29-1 CSVEEGGTGKYF
TRBJ1-1 TRBV7-3 CASSFRGTGTEAFF
TRBJ2-1 TRBV6-1 CASSYRTSGREKAKFF
TRBJ1-5 TRBV20-1 CSARVGQFSPQHF
TRBJ2-7 TRBV6-2/TRBV6-3 CASSYGGLTYEQYF
TRBJ2-7 TRBV7-2 CASSTGTGIYEQYF